This T cell receptor (beta chain) originates from a study of cytomegalovirus exposure and HLA in healthy donors. Overall study: In a later analysis, the 90 to 150 validation repertoires were reported to have used the same platform as the roughly 610 first-cohort repertoires.

It was the approximately 120-subject validation cohort, separate from the roughly 700-subject first cohort, to which the donors belonged. Repertoires were generated with immunoSEQ multiplex PCR, while TCRdb's copy carries only in-frame clones and drops some. Among about 180,000 clones listed, about 83% were seen once. Germline CDR1 reads SGHDN; CDR2 reads FVKESK. V lost 1 base and J 3 bases, leaving 13 bases between the germline ends. The CDR3 covers 16 residues. The specimen sequenced was PBMCs. The sequence derives from a woman aged 25-40 years in good health and CMV-seronegative. The chain employs TRBV14 and TRBJ2-1; D is undetermined. Here the CDR3 reads CASSQGAVTFYNEQFF. The DNA of the CDR3 is TGTGCCAGCAGCCAAGGGGCCGTTACATTCTACAATGAGCAGTTCTTC. The variable domain in full, with the rest retrieved from reference TRBV14 and TRBJ2-1, is EAGVTQFPSHSVIEKGQTVTLRCDPISGHDNLYWYRRVMGKEIKFLLHFVKESKQDESGMPNNRFLAERTGGTYSTLKVQPAELEDSGVYFCASSQGAVTFYNEQFFGPGTRLTVL.